The 2 T cell receptor beta chains presented below share a single source sample, sequenced in a study of blood T cell repertoires in COVID-19. Using immunoSEQ multiplex PCR, the repertoire was profiled, and TCRdb retains in-frame clones only, with some absent. The data hold under 300,000 clones, with 65% to 90% observed a single time. Material: peripheral blood. Receptors originate from a woman aged 65 to 85 with COVID-19, enrolled during active disease.

This clone occurred once. The rearrangement joins TRBV10-1 to TRBJ1-6; the D gene is possibly TRBD1 (5 bases). Germline assignment: CDR1 WNHNN and CDR2 SYGVQD (reference sequence). V was shortened by 0 bases and J by 11 bases, with 11 bases between the two germline ends. The CDR3 runs to 14 residues. The CDR3 bases are TGCGCCAGCAGTGAGTCGGCAGGGTCAACACCCCTCCACTTT. Translating it yields CASSESAGSTPLHF.

The V and J genes are TRBV30 and TRBJ1-2; D may be TRBD1 (6 bases). From germline, CDR1 is GTSNPN and CDR2 SVGIG (reference sequence). V lost 2 bases, J lost 1 base, and 11 bases lay in between. This CDR3 has 14 residues. Here the CDR3 reads CAWSKGGVNYGYTF. The CDR3 DNA sequence: TGTGCCTGGAGTAAGGGGGGGGTTAACTATGGCTACACCTTC.